The sequence of this TCR beta chain was determined in a study of OX40 agonist ivuxolimab in advanced cancers. Regarding the study as a whole: In a subset of nonresponders, normalized T-cell clonal expansion was also low.

Some clones are missing from TCRdb's copy, which holds only in-frame ones; the method was immunoSEQ multiplex PCR. The sample has over 85,000 clones; 90% are singletons. About this clone: Its target is not known.

V dropped 3 bases and J dropped 2; count of bases not matched to a gene: 6. CDR1 is GTSNPN, CDR2 SVGIG, per germline (reference sequence). This CDR3 has 15 residues. Sequenced here: CD4+ or CD8+ T cells sorted from blood, sampled in a trial of the OX40 agonist ivuxolimab. The chain uses TRBV30 and TRBJ1-5; 8 nucleotides line up with TRBD1. This TCR came from an adult with an advanced solid tumor such as melanoma, head and neck, liver or kidney cancer. The CDR3 DNA reads TGTGCCTGGAGCGCAGACAGGGGCGGCAATCAGCCCCAGCATTTT. Translated: CAWSADRGGNQPQHF.